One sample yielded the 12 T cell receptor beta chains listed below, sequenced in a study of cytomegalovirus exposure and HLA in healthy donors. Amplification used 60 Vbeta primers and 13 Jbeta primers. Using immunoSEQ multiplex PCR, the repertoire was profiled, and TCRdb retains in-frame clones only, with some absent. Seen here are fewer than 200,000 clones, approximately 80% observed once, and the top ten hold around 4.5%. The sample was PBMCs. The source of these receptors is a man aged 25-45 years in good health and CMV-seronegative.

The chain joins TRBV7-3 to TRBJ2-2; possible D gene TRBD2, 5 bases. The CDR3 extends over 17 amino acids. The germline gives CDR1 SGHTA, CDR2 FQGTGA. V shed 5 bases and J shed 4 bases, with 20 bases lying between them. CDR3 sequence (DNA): TGTGCCAGCAGCCACGCTCCCCGGGCTAGCCCCACCGGGGAGCTGTTTTTT. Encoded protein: CASSHAPRASPTGELFF.

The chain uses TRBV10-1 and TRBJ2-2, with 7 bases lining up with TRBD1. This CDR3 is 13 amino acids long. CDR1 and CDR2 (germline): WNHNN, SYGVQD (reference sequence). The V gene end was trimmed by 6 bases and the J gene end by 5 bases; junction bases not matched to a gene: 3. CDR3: CASRAQGTGELFF. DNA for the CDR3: TGCGCCAGCAGAGCACAGGGGACCGGGGAGCTGTTTTTT.

In DNA form, the CDR3 reads TGTGCCAGCAGCTTGAGTAATCAGCCCCAGCATTTT. Translation gives CASSLSNQPQHF. This sequence joins TRBV7-9 and TRBJ1-5; D gene ambiguous. The CDR3 is 12 amino acids. V dropped 3 bases and J dropped 4 bases, with 4 bases sitting between them. CDR1 SEHNR and CDR2 FQNEAQ come from the germline V gene (reference sequence).

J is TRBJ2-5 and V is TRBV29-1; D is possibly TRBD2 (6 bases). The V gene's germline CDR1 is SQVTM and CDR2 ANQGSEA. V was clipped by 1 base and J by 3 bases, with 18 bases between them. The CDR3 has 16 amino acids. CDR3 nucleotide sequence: TGCAGCGTTGAAGGCCAAGCGGGTTTGGGAAAAGAGACCCAGTACTTC. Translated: CSVEGQAGLGKETQYF.

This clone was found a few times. CDR3: CASSYTYGGVNNEQFF. The CDR3 bases are TGCGCCAGCAGCTATACATACGGGGGGGTGAACAATGAGCAGTTCTTC. The chain uses TRBV4-3 and TRBJ2-1; 8 bases are a match to TRBD2. Germline lookup yields CDR1 LGHNA and CDR2 YSLEER. With V trimmed by 5 bases and J by 5 bases, 11 bases remained unmatched. The CDR3 sequence is 16 residues long.

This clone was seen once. The CDR3, as DNA: TGTGCCAGCAGCGGGGGACAGACGTACCAAGAGACCCAGTACTTC. This encodes CASSGGQTYQETQYF. The chain carries TRBV9 and TRBJ2-5; 7 positions agree with TRBD1. Germline CDR1 reads SGDLS; CDR2 reads YYNGEE. The CDR3 sequence is 15 residues long. The ends lost 3 bases at V and 0 bases at J; junction bases unmatched: 5.

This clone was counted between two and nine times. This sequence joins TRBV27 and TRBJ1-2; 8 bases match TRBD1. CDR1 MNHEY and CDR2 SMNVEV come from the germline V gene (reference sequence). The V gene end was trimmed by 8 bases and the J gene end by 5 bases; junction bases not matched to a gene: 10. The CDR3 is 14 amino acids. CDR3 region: CASGGTGKEYGYTF. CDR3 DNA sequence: TGTGCCAGCGGCGGGACAGGTAAAGAGTATGGCTACACCTTC.

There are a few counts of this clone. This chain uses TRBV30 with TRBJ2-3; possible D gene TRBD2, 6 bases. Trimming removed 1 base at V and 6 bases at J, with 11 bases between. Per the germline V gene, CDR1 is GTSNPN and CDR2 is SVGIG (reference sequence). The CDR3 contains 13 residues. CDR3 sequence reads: CAWSGDLRDTQYF. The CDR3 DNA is TGTGCCTGGAGTGGGGACTTACGGGATACGCAGTATTTT. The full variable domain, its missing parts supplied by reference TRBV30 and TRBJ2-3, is SQTIHQWPATLVQPVGSPLSLECTVEGTSNPNLYWYRQAAGRGLQLLFYSVGIGQISSEVPQNLSASRPQDRQFILSSKKLLLSDSGFYLCAWSGDLRDTQYFGPGTRLTVL.

The CDR3 is CASTRQTNTEAFF. For the CDR3, the DNA is TGTGCCAGCACAAGACAGACGAACACTGAAGCTTTCTTT. The chain is built from TRBV6-5 and TRBJ1-1; a possible D gene is TRBD1 (5 bases). Germline CDR1 MNHEY, CDR2 SVGAGI. V was pared by 7 bases and J by 1 base, with 10 bases between. This CDR3 has 13 residues.

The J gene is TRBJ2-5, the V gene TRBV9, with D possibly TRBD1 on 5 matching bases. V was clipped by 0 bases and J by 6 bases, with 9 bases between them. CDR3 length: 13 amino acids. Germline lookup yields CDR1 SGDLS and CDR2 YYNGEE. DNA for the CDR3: TGTGCCAGCAGCGTAGAGGGGTCGAAGACCCAGTACTTC. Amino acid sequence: CASSVEGSKTQYF.

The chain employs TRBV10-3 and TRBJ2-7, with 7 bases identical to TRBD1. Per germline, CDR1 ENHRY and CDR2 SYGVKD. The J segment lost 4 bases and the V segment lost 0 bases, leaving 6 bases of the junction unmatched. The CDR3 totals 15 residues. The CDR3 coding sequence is TGTGCCATCAGTGAGTCGGGACAGCTAAATTACGAGCAGTACTTC. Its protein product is CAISESGQLNYEQYF.

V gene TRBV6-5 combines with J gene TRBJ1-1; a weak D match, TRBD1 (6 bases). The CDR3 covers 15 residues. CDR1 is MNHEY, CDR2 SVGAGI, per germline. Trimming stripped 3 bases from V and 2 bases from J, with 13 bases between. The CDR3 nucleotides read TGTGCCAGCAGTTATTGGGGGGGCCGTAACACTGAAGCTTTCTTT. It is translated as CASSYWGGRNTEAFF.